The 5 T cell receptor beta chains below all came from one sample that was sequenced in a study of T cell repertoires in cytomegalovirus infection. TCRdb passed the reads through MiXCR, listing each CDR3 protein once. The sample shows just over 300,000 distinct CDR3 sequences, about a sixth of them seen only once. Sample: PBMCs. Receptors were obtained from a human donor in good health (CMV status not recorded). Some clones in this sample may be carry-over from other donors' samples.

This clonotype came up many times. The J gene is TRBJ1-3, the V gene TRBV7-2, with D tentatively TRBD1 (5 bases). The germline V and J ends were trimmed by 3 bases and 1 base, with 13 bases remaining between them. CDR3 size: 16 residues. CDR1 is SGHTA, CDR2 FQGNSA, per germline. The CDR3 DNA sequence: TGTGCCAGCAGCTTTCTCCAGGGAAGGTCTGGAAACACCATATATTTT. It is translated as CASSFLQGRSGNTIYF.

Turning to this clonotype: A much larger clonotype is one base distant, so this may be a read error. The conserved phenylalanine or tryptophan is not found at the CDR3 terminus, so this likely reflects a read error. This chain links TRBV11-1 with TRBJ2-7; possible D gene TRBD1, 6 bases. Trimming removed 3 bases at V and 0 bases at J, with 12 bases between. Per germline, CDR1 SGHAT and CDR2 FQDESV (reference sequence). The CDR3 is made up of 15 amino acids. Here the CDR3 DNA reads TGTGCCAGCAGCTTTCTACAGGGAGTCTCCTACGAGCAGTACTAC. Amino acids: CASSFLQGVSYEQYY.

This clonotype was observed a handful of times. V usage is TRBV7-6 and J usage is TRBJ2-7; 7 bases map to TRBD2. V shed 1 base, J shed 4 bases, and the junction held 13 bases outside the gene matches. CDR3 length equals 17 residues. CDR1 is SGHVS and CDR2 is FNYEAQ in the germline V gene. The CDR3 region is CASSLGSAAGPGYEQYF. The DNA of the CDR3 is TGTGCCAGCAGCTTAGGGTCCGCAGCGGGGCCCGGGTACGAGCAGTACTTC.

This clonotype has more than one count but fewer than ten. This chain links TRBV28 with TRBJ2-2, with 9 bases that match TRBD2. Germline lookup yields CDR1 MDHEN and CDR2 SYDVKM. V lost 3 bases and J lost 0; bases outside the gene matches: 2. This CDR3 is 16 amino acids long. The CDR3 is CASSFAGGPNTGELFF. CDR3 nucleotides: TGTGCCAGCAGTTTTGCGGGGGGGCCGAACACCGGGGAGCTGTTTTTT.

V and J are TRBV18 and TRBJ2-3; 7 nucleotides line up with TRBD1. V gave up 2 bases and J gave up 4 bases; unmatched junction bases: 9. The germline CDR1 and CDR2 sequences are KGHSH and LQKENI. The CDR3 extends over 16 amino acids. The CDR3 region is CASSPARGRLADTQYF. The CDR3 DNA reads TGTGCCAGCTCACCAGCAAGGGGGCGGCTAGCAGATACGCAGTATTTT.